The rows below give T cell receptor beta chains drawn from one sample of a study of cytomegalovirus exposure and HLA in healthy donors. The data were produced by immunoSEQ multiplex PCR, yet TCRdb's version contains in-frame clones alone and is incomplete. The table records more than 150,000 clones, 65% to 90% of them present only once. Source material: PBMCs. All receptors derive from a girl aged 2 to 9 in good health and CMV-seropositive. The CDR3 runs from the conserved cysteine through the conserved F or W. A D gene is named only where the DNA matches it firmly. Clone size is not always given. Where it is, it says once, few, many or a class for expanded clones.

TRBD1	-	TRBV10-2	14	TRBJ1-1	CASSERGPSTEAFF	TGCGCCAGCAGTGAAAGGGGGCCGAGCACTGAAGCTTTCTTT
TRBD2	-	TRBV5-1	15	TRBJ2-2	CASSLLAGESGELFF	TGCGCCAGCAGCTTGCTTGCGGGGGAGAGCGGGGAGCTGTTTTTT
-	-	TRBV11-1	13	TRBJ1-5	CASSFSQDQPQHF	TGTGCCAGCAGCTTTTCCCAGGATCAGCCCCAGCATTTT
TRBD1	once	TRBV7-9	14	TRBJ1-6	CASSLKTGDSPLHF	TGTGCCAGCAGCTTAAAGACAGGGGACTCACCCCTCCACTTT
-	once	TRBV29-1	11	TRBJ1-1	CSVGRSCEAFF	TGCAGCGTTGGGAGGTCGTGCGAAGCTTTCTTT
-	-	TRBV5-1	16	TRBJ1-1	CASSLEFGTPNTEAFF	TGCGCCAGCAGCTTGGAGTTCGGTACCCCGAACACTGAAGCTTTCTTT
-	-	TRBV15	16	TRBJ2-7	CATSGVHWGAAYEQYF	TGTGCCACCTCTGGGGTGCACTGGGGCGCAGCCTACGAGCAGTACTTC
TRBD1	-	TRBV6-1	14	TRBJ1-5	CAHPQGVGNQPQHF	TGTGCCCACCCACAGGGGGTGGGGAATCAGCCCCAGCATTTT
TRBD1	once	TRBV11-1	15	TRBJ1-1	CASSSTTGGRTEAFF	TGTGCCAGCAGCTCAACTACAGGGGGCAGGACTGAAGCTTTCTTT
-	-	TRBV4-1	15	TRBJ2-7	CASSQDQREWYEQYF	TGCGCCAGCAGCCAAGATCAACGGGAGTGGTACGAGCAGTACTTC
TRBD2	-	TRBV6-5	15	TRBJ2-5	CASNSLGRGQETQYF	TGTGCCAGCAACTCCCTTGGGAGGGGACAAGAGACCCAGTACTTC
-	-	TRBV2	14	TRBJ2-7	CASSEQGSSYEQYF	TGTGCCAGCAGTGAACAGGGGTCCTCCTACGAGCAGTACTTC
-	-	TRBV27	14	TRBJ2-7	CASRNRVGPYEQYF	TGTGCCAGCAGGAACAGGGTTGGACCCTACGAGCAGTACTTC
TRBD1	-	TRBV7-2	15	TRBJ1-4	CASSLRTGTNEKLFF	TGTGCCAGCAGCTTAAGGACAGGGACTAATGAAAAACTGTTTTTT
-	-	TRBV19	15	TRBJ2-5	CASSIWGQGQETQYF	TGTGCCAGTAGTATATGGGGGCAGGGGCAAGAGACCCAGTACTTC
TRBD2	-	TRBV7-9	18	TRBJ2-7	CSSSPRLAGVWFRVEQYF	TGTTCCAGCAGCCCCCGACTAGCGGGAGTATGGTTTCGTGTCGAGCAGTACTTC
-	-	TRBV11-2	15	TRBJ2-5	CASSSGLVTAETQYF	TGTGCCAGCAGCTCCGGACTCGTAACTGCGGAGACCCAGTACTTC
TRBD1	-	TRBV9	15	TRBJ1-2	CASSGFKQGVGGYTF	TGTGCCAGCAGCGGGTTTAAACAGGGGGTTGGTGGCTACACCTTC
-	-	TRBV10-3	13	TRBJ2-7	CAIREQTAYEQYF	TGTGCCATCAGAGAACAGACAGCCTACGAGCAGTACTTC
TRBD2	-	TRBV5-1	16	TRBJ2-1	CASSTPSGGTYNEQFF	TGCGCCAGCAGCACCCCTAGCGGGGGAACCTACAATGAGCAGTTCTTC
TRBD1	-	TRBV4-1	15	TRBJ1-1	CASSQVPGQGREAFF	TGCGCCAGCAGCCAAGTACCGGGACAGGGCCGTGAAGCTTTCTTT
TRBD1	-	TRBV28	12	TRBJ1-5	CASSTGSQPQHF	TGTGCCAGCTCGACAGGGAGTCAGCCCCAGCATTTT
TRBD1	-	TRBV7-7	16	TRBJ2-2	CASSLALGQGAGELFF	TGTGCTAGCAGCTTAGCCCTTGGACAGGGGGCCGGGGAGCTGTTTTTT
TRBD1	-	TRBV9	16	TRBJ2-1	CASSARSGTGFDEQFF	TGTGCCAGCAGCGCCCGATCCGGGACAGGGTTTGACGAGCAGTTCTTC
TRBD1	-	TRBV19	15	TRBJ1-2	CASSIRDRGIYGYTF	TGTGCCAGTAGTATCCGGGACAGGGGTATCTATGGCTACACCTTC
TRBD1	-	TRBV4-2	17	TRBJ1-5	CASSQDREQGYNQPQHF	TGTGCCAGCAGCCAAGATCGAGAACAGGGGTACAATCAGCCCCAGCATTTT
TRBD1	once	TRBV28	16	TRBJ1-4	CASSTSGDRVDEKLFF	TGTGCCAGCAGTACAAGTGGGGACAGGGTCGATGAAAAACTGTTTTTT
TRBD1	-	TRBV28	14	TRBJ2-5	CASSWGTGEETQYF	TGTGCCAGCAGTTGGGGGACAGGTGAAGAGACCCAGTACTTC
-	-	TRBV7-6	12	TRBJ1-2	CASSLQGYGYTF	TGTGCCAGCAGCTTACAGGGTTATGGCTACACCTTC
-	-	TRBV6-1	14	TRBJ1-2	CASERDAPNYGYTF	TGTGCCAGCGAGAGGGATGCCCCTAACTATGGCTACACCTTC
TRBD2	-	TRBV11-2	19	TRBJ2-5	CASSLDDSGASGTRETQYF	TGTGCCAGCAGCTTAGATGATTCTGGGGCTAGCGGGACCCGGGAGACCCAGTACTTC
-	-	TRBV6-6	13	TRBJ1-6	CASSPTANSPLHF	TGTGCCAGCAGTCCCACAGCTAATTCACCCCTCCACTTT
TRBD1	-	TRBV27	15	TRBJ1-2	CASSPTDRGFYGYTF	TGTGCCAGCAGTCCCACAGACAGGGGCTTCTATGGCTACACCTTC
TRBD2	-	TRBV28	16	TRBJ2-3	CASSFPRTRSPDTQYF	TGTGCCAGCAGTTTCCCAAGGACTAGGTCCCCAGATACGCAGTATTTT
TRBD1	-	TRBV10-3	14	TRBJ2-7	CAAARQGTRDEQYF	TGTGCCGCGGCCCGACAGGGGACACGGGACGAGCAGTACTTC
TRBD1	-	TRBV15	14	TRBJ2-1	CATSDDRGLNEQFF	TGTGCCACCAGCGATGACAGGGGCCTCAATGAGCAGTTCTTC
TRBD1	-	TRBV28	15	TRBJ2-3	CASTNRGLSTDTQYF	TGTGCCAGCACCAATAGGGGGCTGAGCACAGATACGCAGTATTTT
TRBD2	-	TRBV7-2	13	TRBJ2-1	CASSLNPSGEQFF	TGTGCCAGCAGCTTAAATCCTAGCGGCGAGCAGTTCTTC
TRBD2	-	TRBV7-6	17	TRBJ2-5	CASTTDPGTSGSGTQYF	TGTGCCAGCACCACCGATCCCGGGACTAGCGGGAGTGGGACCCAGTACTTC
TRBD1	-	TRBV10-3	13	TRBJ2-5	CATRDRGQETQYF	TGTGCCACCCGGGACAGGGGGCAAGAGACCCAGTACTTC
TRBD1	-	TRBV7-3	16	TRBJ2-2	CASRPTGTGVTGELFF	TGTGCCAGCAGACCCACCGGGACAGGGGTGACCGGGGAGCTGTTTTTT
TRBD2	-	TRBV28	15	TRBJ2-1	CASRASSGSFSEQFF	TGTGCCAGCAGGGCCTCTAGCGGGAGTTTTAGTGAGCAGTTCTTC
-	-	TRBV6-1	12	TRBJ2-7	CASSEARDEQYF	TGTGCCAGCAGTGAAGCGCGGGACGAGCAGTACTTC
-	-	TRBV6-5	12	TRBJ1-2	CASKRGNYGYTF	TGTGCCAGCAAAAGGGGCAACTATGGCTACACCTTC
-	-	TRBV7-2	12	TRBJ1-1	CASSLASGEAFF	TGTGCCAGCAGCTTAGCGAGCGGAGAAGCTTTCTTT
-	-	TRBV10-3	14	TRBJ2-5	CAISEVRGAGTQYF	TGTGCCATCAGTGAGGTGCGTGGAGCCGGGACCCAGTACTTC
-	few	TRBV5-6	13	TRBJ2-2	CASSGARRGELFF	TGTGCCAGCAGCGGAGCGAGGCGAGGGGAGCTGTTTTTT
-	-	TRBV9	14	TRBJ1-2	CASSVGGGNYGYTF	TGTGCCAGCAGCGTAGGGGGAGGCAACTATGGCTACACCTTC
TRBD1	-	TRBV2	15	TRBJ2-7	CASSESGQGTGEQYF	TGTGCCAGCAGTGAAAGTGGACAGGGTACAGGCGAGCAGTACTTC
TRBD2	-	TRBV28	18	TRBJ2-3	CASSLYGTSGSVTDTQYF	TGTGCCAGCAGTTTATACGGGACTAGCGGGAGTGTCACAGATACGCAGTATTTT
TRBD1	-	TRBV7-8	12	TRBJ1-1	CATGQGATEAFF	TGTGCCACTGGCCAGGGGGCCACTGAAGCTTTCTTT
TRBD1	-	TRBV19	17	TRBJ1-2	CASSPNPRQGFGDGYTF	TGTGCCAGTAGTCCAAACCCGAGACAGGGGTTCGGGGATGGCTACACCTTC
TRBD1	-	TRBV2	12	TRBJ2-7	CASTDRGNEQYF	TGTGCCAGCACTGACAGGGGGAACGAGCAGTACTTC
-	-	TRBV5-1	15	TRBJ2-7	CASSSYPGQNYEQYF	TGCGCCAGCAGCAGCTACCCGGGACAAAACTACGAGCAGTACTTC
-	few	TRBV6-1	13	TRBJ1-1	CASSEFSVTEAFF	TGTGCCAGCAGTGAATTTTCGGTGACTGAAGCTTTCTTT